One and the same sample provided the 25 T cell receptor beta chains below, sequenced in a study of T cells after yellow fever vaccination. MiXCR was run by TCRdb on the 5' RACE reads, yielding one entry per CDR3 protein. The sample contains roughly 160,000 distinct CDR3 sequences, 6% to 7.5% of which appear only once. This sample comprised CD4+ T cells sorted from PBMCs, obtained 5 to 6 days after the first yellow fever vaccination. Every receptor here comes from a man aged 18 to 29 who received the YFV17D yellow fever vaccine.

The CDR3 DNA sequence: TGTGCCATCAGTGAACAAATCTACGAGCAGTACTTC. Protein sequence: CAISEQIYEQYF. The rearrangement joins TRBV10-3 to TRBJ2-7; D not certain. The CDR3 contains 12 residues. CDR1 and CDR2 from the germline V gene are ENHRY and SYGVKD. With 3 bases removed from V and 3 bases from J, the gap between germline ends came to 6 bases.

Ten or more counts support this clonotype. The chain uses TRBV12-3 or TRBV12-4 and TRBJ2-2; D remains unclear. V shed 8 bases and J shed 1 base, with 11 bases lying between them. The CDR3 totals 14 residues. The CDR3 spells CASSTHRNTGELFF. DNA for the CDR3: TGTGCCAGCTCTACGCACAGGAACACCGGGGAGCTGTTTTTT.

This clonotype was seen a handful of times. This chain joins TRBV6-2 or TRBV6-3 and TRBJ2-7; D is unresolved. V lost 11 bases and J lost 1, with 15 bases in between. Looked up from germline, CDR1 is MNHEY and CDR2 is SVGEGT. This CDR3 contains 13 residues. CDR3 bases: TGTGCCGCCGGTCGGACGGCATCCTACGAGCAGTACTTC. Residues: CAAGRTASYEQYF.

This clonotype was seen a handful of times. The chain couples TRBV10-2 to TRBJ1-4, with 8 bases matching TRBD1. With 5 bases clipped from V and 8 bases from J, the junction kept 10 bases outside the gene matches. This CDR3 is 15 amino acids long. Germline V gene sequence: CDR1 WSHSY, CDR2 SAAADI. The CDR3 sequence: CASSLGQGGVEKLFF. The CDR3, as DNA: TGCGCCAGCAGTTTAGGACAGGGAGGAGTGGAAAAACTGTTTTTT.

In its sample, this clonotype was seen many times. This rearrangement joins TRBV5-4 to TRBJ2-7, with TRBD1 matching 9 bases. Unmatched junction bases numbered 7, after V lost 4 bases and J lost 2 bases. Germline V gives CDR1 SGHNT, CDR2 YYREEE (reference sequence). The CDR3 length is 15 residues. DNA of the CDR3: TGTGCCAGCAGCCCCCGTGGACAGGGGCCCTACGAGCAGTACTTC. Amino acids: CASSPRGQGPYEQYF.

In regard to this clonotype: Just one base apart from a much larger clone, this may be a read error. The V gene is TRBV4-3, the J gene TRBJ2-5; D is unresolved. Trimming left V 6 bases short and J 2 bases short, with 16 bases between. The CDR3 totals 15 residues. Germline V lookup: CDR1 LGHNA, CDR2 YSLEER. CDR3: CASSFGARTQETQYF. CDR3 nucleotides: TGCGCCAGCAGTTTCGGAGCCAGAACACAAGAGACCCAGTACTTC.

The V gene is TRBV4-3, the J gene TRBJ1-1; no clear D. The CDR3 extends over 14 amino acids. Trimming removed 2 bases from V and 1 base from J, with 8 bases in between. Germline-derived CDR1 and CDR2 are LGHNA and YSLEER. The CDR3 DNA is TGCGCCAGCAGCCAACTAGCCACGAACACTGAAGCTTTCTTT. This sequence encodes CASSQLATNTEAFF.

This clonotype was counted ten times or more. V is TRBV6-2 or TRBV6-3 and J is TRBJ1-5; D is uncertain. V lost 5 bases and J lost 0, with 8 bases in between. This CDR3 is built from 14 residues. Germline V lookup: CDR1 MNHEY, CDR2 SVGEGT. DNA of the CDR3: TGTGCCAGCAGTCACCGGGTTAGCAATCAGCCCCAGCATTTT. Its protein product is CASSHRVSNQPQHF.

V usage is TRBV3-1 and J usage is TRBJ1-5; no definite D call. CDR1 LGHDT and CDR2 YNNKEL come from the germline V gene (reference sequence). The germline V and J ends were trimmed by 2 bases and 6 bases, with 14 bases remaining between them. The CDR3 length is 15 residues. DNA of the CDR3: TGTGCCAGCAGCCAACGACCCCTCTTACCTCAGCCCCAGCATTTT. Amino acid sequence: CASSQRPLLPQPQHF.

In its sample, this clonotype was seen many times. Here the CDR3 DNA reads TGTGCCAGCAGTTACACGATAATGGCGGCTGAAGCTTTCTTT. It is translated as CASSYTIMAAEAFF. The chain is built from TRBV6-5 and TRBJ1-1; D uncertain. The V and J ends lost 2 bases and 6 bases respectively, with 13 bases between them. The CDR3 is 14 residues long. CDR1 MNHEY and CDR2 SVGAGI come from the germline V gene.

V usage is TRBV20-1 and J usage is TRBJ2-5; the match to TRBD1 covers 9 bases. Trimming took 1 base from V and 4 from J; bases not matched to a gene: 4. The CDR3 covers 14 residues. Looked up from germline, CDR1 is DFQATT and CDR2 is SNEGSKA (reference sequence). The DNA for the CDR3 is TGCAGTGCTAGAGTGGAGACAGGGGGAGAGACCCAGTACTTC. It translates to CSARVETGGETQYF.

This clonotype was seen a handful of times. V is TRBV2 and J is TRBJ1-1; 9 nucleotides agree with TRBD1. The CDR3 has 16 residues. Trimming at V came to 6 bases and at J to 4 bases, leaving 12 bases not matched to a gene. Germline CDR1 and CDR2: SNHLY and FYNNEI. The CDR3 coding sequence is TGTGCCAGCAGGCTCGGCCAGGGACAGGGTGTCACTGAAGCTTTCTTT. The encoded protein is CASRLGQGQGVTEAFF.

The chain couples TRBV6-2 or TRBV6-3 to TRBJ1-5; TRBD1 agrees at 9 bases. Germline assignment: CDR1 MNHEY and CDR2 SVGEGT. This CDR3 has 15 residues. V shed 2 bases and J 5 bases; nucleotides not matched to a gene: 4. The CDR3 DNA is TGTGCCAGCAGTTACCCGGGACAGGGTTATCAGCCCCAGCATTTT. Translation: CASSYPGQGYQPQHF.

This clonotype was observed a handful of times. This chain connects TRBV2 to TRBJ2-7, with TRBD1 identical over 8 bases. The CDR3 covers 14 residues. Germline CDR1 SNHLY, CDR2 FYNNEI. The J segment lost 2 bases and the V segment lost 2 bases, leaving 2 bases of the junction unmatched. CDR3 residues: CASSEQGATYEQYV. The CDR3 DNA sequence: TGTGCCAGCAGTGAACAGGGGGCGACCTACGAGCAGTACGTC.

This clonotype has ten or more counts. The chain is built from TRBV12-3 or TRBV12-4 and TRBJ1-2; possibly TRBD1 for D (5 bases). The CDR3 contains 15 residues. V lost 0 bases to trimming and J lost 7 bases, with 15 bases between them. CDR3 DNA: TGTGCCAGCAGTTTAGCGGGGACCGGGGGGGTTGGCTACACCTTC. Its protein is CASSLAGTGGVGYTF.

The V call is TRBV4-2, the J call TRBJ2-4; TRBD2 matches 9 bases. The CDR3 consists of 17 residues. Germline CDR1 is LGHNA and CDR2 is YNFKEQ. With 4 bases clipped from V and 1 base from J, the junction kept 8 bases outside the gene matches. The CDR3 DNA is TGTGCCAGCAGCCCGTTAGCGGGGGCGGTGGCCAAAAACATTCAGTACTTC. Residues: CASSPLAGAVAKNIQYF.

This sequence joins TRBV6-1 and TRBJ1-2; 10 nucleotides match TRBD1. CDR3 length equals 17 residues. V lost 2 bases to trimming and J lost 4 bases; unmatched junction nucleotides: 10. Germline V gives CDR1 MNHNS, CDR2 SASEGT. CDR3 region: CASSEIHGTGDLYGYTF. The CDR3 bases are TGTGCCAGCAGTGAAATTCATGGGACAGGGGACCTCTATGGCTACACCTTC.

This clonotype was recorded a few times. This rearrangement joins TRBV5-1 to TRBJ1-4, with D possibly being TRBD1 (5 bases). The V gene's germline CDR1 is SGHRS and CDR2 YFSETQ. V lost 2 bases and J 8 bases, leaving 13 bases between the germline ends. The CDR3 runs 14 residues. The CDR3 is CASSLSGTGEKLFF. CDR3 sequence (DNA): TGCGCCAGCAGCTTATCCGGGACGGGCGAAAAACTGTTTTTT.

In regard to this clonotype: Possible read error: a much larger clone is one base away. This chain uses TRBV7-2 with TRBJ2-3, with 9 bases aligning to TRBD2. This CDR3 has 16 residues. Per germline, CDR1 SGHTA and CDR2 FQGNSA. V lost 9 bases, J lost 6 bases, and 16 bases stayed unmatched. The CDR3 DNA reads TGTGCCAGAAGAGGTGGGACTAGCAATGCTGGGGATACGCAGTATTTT. It is translated as CARRGGTSNAGDTQYF.

This clonotype was counted at least ten times. This chain joins TRBV12-3 or TRBV12-4 and TRBJ1-5; D call uncertain. V shed 3 bases and J shed 4 bases, with 7 bases lying between them. This CDR3 is 13 amino acids long. This CDR3 reads CASSFSQNQPQHF. CDR3 nucleotide sequence: TGTGCCAGCAGTTTTTCCCAGAATCAGCCCCAGCATTTT.

This clonotype was recorded many times. V usage is TRBV14 and J usage is TRBJ2-1; D could derive from TRBD1 or TRBD2 (5 bases each). The CDR3 totals 16 residues. The ends were cut back, 4 bases at V and 6 bases at J, with 19 bases in the middle. Germline CDR1 SGHDN, CDR2 FVKESK. The CDR3 sequence is CASSPRSSGTFNEQFF. The DNA of the CDR3 is TGTGCCAGCAGCCCCCGTTCATCTGGGACGTTCAATGAGCAGTTCTTC.

In its sample, this clonotype was seen many times. The chain couples TRBV5-1 to TRBJ1-5; perhaps TRBD1 as D (6 bases). The germline V and J ends were trimmed by 5 bases and 6 bases, with 9 bases remaining between them. The germline CDR1 and CDR2 sequences are SGHRS and YFSETQ. The CDR3 is 12 amino acids. The CDR3 spells CASSTQGQPQHF. The CDR3 DNA reads TGCGCCAGCAGTACACAGGGTCAGCCCCAGCATTTT.

V and J are TRBV5-1 and TRBJ1-1; TRBD1 matches at 7 bases. The CDR3 has 14 residues. J lost 5 bases, V lost 4 bases, and 8 bases had no gene match. CDR1 and CDR2 (germline): SGHRS, YFSETQ. DNA for the CDR3: TGCGCCAGCAGCGGGGGGACAGCGCGGACTGAAGCTTTCTTT. This encodes CASSGGTARTEAFF.

This clonotype has only a few counts. CDR3 amino acids: CASSLGGGKYNEQFF. DNA of the CDR3: TGTGCCAGCAGCTTAGGCGGGGGGAAGTACAATGAGCAGTTCTTC. V gene TRBV7-3 combines with J gene TRBJ2-1, with 8 bases that match TRBD2. This CDR3 spans 15 amino acids. V gave up 2 bases and J gave up 4 bases; unmatched junction bases: 4. Germline V lookup: CDR1 SGHTA, CDR2 FQGTGA.

This clonotype came up a few times. This chain uses TRBV6-2 or TRBV6-3 with TRBJ1-1; 8 bases agree with TRBD1. The CDR3 length is 11 residues. Trimming at V came to 8 bases and at J to 6 bases, leaving 2 bases not matched to a gene. Germline CDR1 and CDR2: MNHEY and SVGEGT. CDR3 in DNA: TGTGCCAGCGGACAGGGCTCTGAAGCTTTCTTT. It codes for CASGQGSEAFF.